This T cell receptor (beta chain) was identified in a study of blood T cell repertoires in COVID-19. Study-level information: There were acute and convalescent COVID-19 samples, and they came from the United States, Italy and Spain. PBMCs, B-cell-depleted T cells, or T cells provided the cDNA or gDNA that made up the material.

In the authors' workflow: Reference gene primer amplification gave nucleated cell count estimates. The repertoire was sequenced with immunoSEQ multiplex PCR; TCRdb's copy has only in-frame clones and lacks some. That table gives V, J and clone size, and the DNA gave D and trimming. The repertoire holds 70,000 to 80,000 clones, with about 80% as singletons. Of note for this clone: Other nucleotide sequences in the sample specify the same CDR3.

Specimen: peripheral blood. The TCR originated in a human donor in a cohort sampled during active COVID-19.

The CDR3 nucleotides read TGTGCCAGCAGTGAACCGGGAGCAACTAATGAAAAACTGTTTTTT. Protein sequence: CASSEPGATNEKLFF. V gene TRBV25-1 combines with J gene TRBJ1-4; D is unclear. Deletions cut 2 bases from V and 0 bases from J, with 7 bases between. The germline V gene encodes CDR1 MGHDK and CDR2 SYGVNS. The CDR3 extends over 15 amino acids.